This TCR beta chain comes out of a study of T cell responses to AZD1222 COVID-19 vaccine. Study-level points and caveats: No day 14 peak samples; only post-peak repertoires were characterized. Possibly, clonal diversity was underestimated; donors were largely white British and included more females.

TCRdb's table, derived via immunoSEQ multiplex PCR, lists solely in-frame clones and lacks some. The sample includes roughly 150,000 clones, approximately 90% of them seen just once. This CDR3 has 15 amino acids. V dropped 5 bases and J dropped 2 bases, with 13 bases sitting between them. Germline CDR1 reads SGHAT; CDR2 reads FQNNGV. This clone was counted once. Its antigen is currently unknown. The TCR was taken from an adult who received the AZD1222 COVID-19 vaccine. The sequenced sample was peripheral blood, obtained 28 days after the second AZD1222 dose. The chain carries TRBV11-2 and TRBJ2-1; D is perhaps TRBD1 or TRBD2 (7 bases each). CDR3 nucleotides: TGTGCCAGCAGCCTCAGGGGGGGGACCTACAATGAGCAGTTCTTC. Translation gives CASSLRGGTYNEQFF.